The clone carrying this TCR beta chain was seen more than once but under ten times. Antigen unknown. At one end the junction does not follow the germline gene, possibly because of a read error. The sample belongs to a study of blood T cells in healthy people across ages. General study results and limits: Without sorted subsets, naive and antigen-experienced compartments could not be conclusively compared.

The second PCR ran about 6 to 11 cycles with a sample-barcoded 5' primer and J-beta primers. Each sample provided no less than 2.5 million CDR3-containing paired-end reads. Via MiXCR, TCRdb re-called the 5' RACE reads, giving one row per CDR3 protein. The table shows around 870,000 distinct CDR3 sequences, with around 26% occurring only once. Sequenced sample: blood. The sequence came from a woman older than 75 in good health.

The CDR3 coding sequence is TGTGCCCGGAGTAGAGGGGTACGCGACGAGCAGTACTTC. Translating gives CARSRGVRDEQYF. The chain links TRBV30 to TRBJ2-7, with D perhaps TRBD1 or TRBD2 (5 bases each). The CDR3 length is 13 residues. CDR1 GTSNPN and CDR2 SVGIG come from the germline V gene (reference sequence).